This TCR beta chain was captured in a study of shared T cell receptors in the human thymus. TCRdb's table, derived via immunoSEQ multiplex PCR, lists solely in-frame clones and lacks some. This sample has approximately 490,000 clones; around 82% occur once, and the top ten carry about 0.013%. This clone was detected a few times. This CDR3 has 16 residues. The V gene end was trimmed by 1 base and the J gene end by 3 bases; junction bases not matched to a gene: 4. The germline gives CDR1 MNHEY, CDR2 SMNVEV (reference sequence). These data were likewise used in another study, on human thymus T cells.

Material for sequencing was thymocytes. The chain is built from TRBV27 and TRBJ2-2; TRBD1 aligns across 8 bases. The sequence came from a boy under two years old with a congenital heart defect. Here the CDR3 DNA reads TGTGCCAGCAGTTTATTTGAGACAGGGGACACCGGGGAGCTGTTTTTT. Translated: CASSLFETGDTGELFF.